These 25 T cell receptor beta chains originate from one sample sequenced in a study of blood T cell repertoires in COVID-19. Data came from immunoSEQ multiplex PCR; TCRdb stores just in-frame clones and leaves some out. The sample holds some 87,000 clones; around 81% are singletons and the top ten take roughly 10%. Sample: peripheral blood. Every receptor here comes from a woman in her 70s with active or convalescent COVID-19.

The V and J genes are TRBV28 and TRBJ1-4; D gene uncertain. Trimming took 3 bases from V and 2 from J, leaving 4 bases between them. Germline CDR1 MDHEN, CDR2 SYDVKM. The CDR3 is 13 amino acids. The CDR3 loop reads CASSFSTNEKLFF. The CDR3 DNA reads TGTGCCAGCAGTTTTTCGACTAATGAAAAACTGTTTTTT.

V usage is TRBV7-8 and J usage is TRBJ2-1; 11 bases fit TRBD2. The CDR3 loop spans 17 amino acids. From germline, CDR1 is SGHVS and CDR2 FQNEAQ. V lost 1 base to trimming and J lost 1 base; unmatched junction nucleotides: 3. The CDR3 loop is CASSLDSGGGSYNEQFF. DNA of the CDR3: TGTGCCAGCAGCTTAGATAGCGGGGGGGGATCCTACAATGAGCAGTTCTTC.

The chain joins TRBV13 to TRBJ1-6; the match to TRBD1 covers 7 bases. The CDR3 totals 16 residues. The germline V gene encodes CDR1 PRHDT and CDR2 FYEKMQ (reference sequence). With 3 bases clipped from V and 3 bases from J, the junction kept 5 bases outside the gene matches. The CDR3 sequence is CASSLRGQLYNSPLHF. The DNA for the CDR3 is TGTGCCAGCAGCTTGAGGGGGCAGCTCTATAATTCACCCCTCCACTTT.

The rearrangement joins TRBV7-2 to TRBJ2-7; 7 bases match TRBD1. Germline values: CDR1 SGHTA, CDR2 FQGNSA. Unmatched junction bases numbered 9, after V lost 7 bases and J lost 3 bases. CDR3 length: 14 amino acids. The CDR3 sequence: CASNPGTVHYEQYF. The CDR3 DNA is TGTGCCAGCAACCCCGGGACAGTCCACTACGAGCAGTACTTC.

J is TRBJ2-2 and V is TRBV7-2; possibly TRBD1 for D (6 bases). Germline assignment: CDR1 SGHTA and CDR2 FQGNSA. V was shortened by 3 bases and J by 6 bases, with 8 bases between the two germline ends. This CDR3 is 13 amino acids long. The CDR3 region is CASSFTGSGELFF. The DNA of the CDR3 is TGTGCCAGCAGCTTTACAGGGTCCGGGGAGCTGTTTTTT. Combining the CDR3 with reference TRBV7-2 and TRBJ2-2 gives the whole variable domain GAGVSQSPSNKVTEKGKDVELRCDPISGHTALYWYRQSLGQGLEFLIYFQGNSAPDKSGLPSDRFSAERTGGSVSTLTIQRTQQEDSAVYLCASSFTGSGELFFGEGSRLTVL.

CDR3 nucleotide sequence: TGTGCCAGCAGTGCAGATTGGGACAGGGGACAAGAGACCCAGTACTTC. It specifies CASSADWDRGQETQYF. This sequence joins TRBV2 and TRBJ2-5; 10 bases line up with TRBD1. The J segment lost 2 bases and the V segment lost 4 bases, leaving 7 bases of the junction unmatched. Germline V gene lookup returns CDR1 SNHLY and CDR2 FYNNEI. The CDR3 has 16 amino acids.

CDR3 amino acids: CASSSYPTGQGFTFF. CDR3 coding DNA: TGTGCCAGCAGTTCTTATCCAACGGGACAGGGTTTTACTTTCTTT. The chain uses TRBV28 and TRBJ1-1; 9 bases agree with TRBD1. Germline assignment: CDR1 MDHEN and CDR2 SYDVKM. After removal of 4 bases from V and 12 bases from J, the junction contained 15 bases not matched to a gene. CDR3 size: 15 residues.

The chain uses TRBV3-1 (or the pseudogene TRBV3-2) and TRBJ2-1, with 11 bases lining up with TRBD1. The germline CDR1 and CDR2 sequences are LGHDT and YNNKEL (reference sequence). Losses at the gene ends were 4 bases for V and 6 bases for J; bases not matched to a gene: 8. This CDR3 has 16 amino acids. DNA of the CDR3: TGTGCCAGCAGCCGAGGGACAGGGGGTTATCTCAATGAGCAGTTCTTC. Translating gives CASSRGTGGYLNEQFF.

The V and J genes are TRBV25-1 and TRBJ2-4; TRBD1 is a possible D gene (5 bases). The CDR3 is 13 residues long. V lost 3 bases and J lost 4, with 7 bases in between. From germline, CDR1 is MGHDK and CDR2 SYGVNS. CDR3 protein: CASSEPGKNIQYF. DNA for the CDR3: TGTGCCAGCAGTGAGCCAGGGAAAAACATTCAGTACTTC.

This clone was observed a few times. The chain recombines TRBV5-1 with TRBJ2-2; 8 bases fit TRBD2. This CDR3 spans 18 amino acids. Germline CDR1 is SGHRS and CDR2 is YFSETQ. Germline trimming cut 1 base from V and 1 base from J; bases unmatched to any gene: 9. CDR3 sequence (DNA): TGCGCCAGCAGCTTGAAGACCGCAGCGGGGGTGAACACCGGGGAGCTGTTTTTT. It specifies CASSLKTAAGVNTGELFF.

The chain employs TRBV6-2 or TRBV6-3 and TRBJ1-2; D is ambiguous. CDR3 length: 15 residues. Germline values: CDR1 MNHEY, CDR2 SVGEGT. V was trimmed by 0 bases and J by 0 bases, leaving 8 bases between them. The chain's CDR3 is CASSYSVGANYGYTF. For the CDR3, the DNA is TGTGCCAGCAGTTACTCGGTCGGGGCTAACTATGGCTACACCTTC.

The CDR3 region is CASGWTGGSAFF. The CDR3 DNA reads as TGTGCCAGCGGCTGGACAGGGGGCTCAGCTTTCTTT. This chain connects TRBV28 to TRBJ1-1, with 11 bases lining up with TRBD1. The CDR3 covers 12 residues. Germline V gives CDR1 MDHEN, CDR2 SYDVKM. Trimming removed 8 bases from V and 10 bases from J; junction bases left unmatched: 6.

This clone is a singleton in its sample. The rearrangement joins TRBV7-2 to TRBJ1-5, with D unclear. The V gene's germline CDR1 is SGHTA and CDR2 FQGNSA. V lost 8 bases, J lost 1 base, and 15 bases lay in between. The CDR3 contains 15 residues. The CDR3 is CASVLEPGSNQPQHF. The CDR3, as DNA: TGTGCCAGCGTACTGGAGCCTGGGAGCAATCAGCCCCAGCATTTT.

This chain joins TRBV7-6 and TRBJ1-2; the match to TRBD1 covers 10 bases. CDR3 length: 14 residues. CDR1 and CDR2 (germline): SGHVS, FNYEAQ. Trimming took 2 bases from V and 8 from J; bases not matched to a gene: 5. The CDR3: CASSLQGTGDGYTF. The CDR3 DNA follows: TGTGCCAGCAGCTTACAAGGGACAGGGGACGGCTACACCTTC. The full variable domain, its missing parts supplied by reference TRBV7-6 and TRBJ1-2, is GAGVSQSPRYKVTKRGQDVALRCDPISGHVSLYWYRQALGQGPEFLTYFNYEAQQDKSGLPNDRFSAERPEGSISTLTIQRTEQRDSAMYRCASSLQGTGDGYTFGSGTRLTVV.

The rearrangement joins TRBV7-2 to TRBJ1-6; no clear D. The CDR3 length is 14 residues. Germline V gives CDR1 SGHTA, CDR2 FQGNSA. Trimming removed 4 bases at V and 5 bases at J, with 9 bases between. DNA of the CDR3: TGTGCCAGCAGCTATTTGGGCGATAATTCACCCCTCCACTTT. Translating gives CASSYLGDNSPLHF.

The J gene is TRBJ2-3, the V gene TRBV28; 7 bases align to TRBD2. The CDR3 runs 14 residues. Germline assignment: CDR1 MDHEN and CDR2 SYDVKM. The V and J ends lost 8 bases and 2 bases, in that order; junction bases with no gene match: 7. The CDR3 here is CASRGELVTDTQYF. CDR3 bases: TGTGCCAGCCGGGGGGAATTAGTCACAGATACGCAGTATTTT.

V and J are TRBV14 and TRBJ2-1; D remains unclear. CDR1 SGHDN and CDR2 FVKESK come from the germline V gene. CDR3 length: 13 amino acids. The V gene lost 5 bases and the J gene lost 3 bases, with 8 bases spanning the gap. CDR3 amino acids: CASSGQIYNEQFF. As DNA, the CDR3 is TGTGCCAGCAGCGGGCAGATCTACAATGAGCAGTTCTTC.

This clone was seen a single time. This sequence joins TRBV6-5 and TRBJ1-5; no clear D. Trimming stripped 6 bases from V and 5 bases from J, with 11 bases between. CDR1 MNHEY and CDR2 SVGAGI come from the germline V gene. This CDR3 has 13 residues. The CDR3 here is CASRLDRDQPQHF. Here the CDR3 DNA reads TGTGCCAGCAGACTAGACCGTGATCAGCCCCAGCATTTT.

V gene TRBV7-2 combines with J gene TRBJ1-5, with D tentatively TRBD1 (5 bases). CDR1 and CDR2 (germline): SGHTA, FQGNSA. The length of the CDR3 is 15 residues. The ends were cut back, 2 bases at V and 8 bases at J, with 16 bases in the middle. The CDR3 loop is CASSLMGEGREPQHF. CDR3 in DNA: TGTGCCAGCAGCTTAATGGGGGAGGGCCGAGAGCCCCAGCATTTT. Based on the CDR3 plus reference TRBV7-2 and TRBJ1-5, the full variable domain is GAGVSQSPSNKVTEKGKDVELRCDPISGHTALYWYRQSLGQGLEFLIYFQGNSAPDKSGLPSDRFSAERTGGSVSTLTIQRTQQEDSAVYLCASSLMGEGREPQHFGDGTRLSIL.

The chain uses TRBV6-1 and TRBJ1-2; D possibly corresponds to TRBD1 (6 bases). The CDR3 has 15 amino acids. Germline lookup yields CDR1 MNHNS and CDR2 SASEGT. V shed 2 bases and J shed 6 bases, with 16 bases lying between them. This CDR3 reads CASSEIRQDRHGYTF. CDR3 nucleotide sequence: TGTGCCAGCAGTGAAATAAGACAGGACAGACATGGCTACACCTTC.

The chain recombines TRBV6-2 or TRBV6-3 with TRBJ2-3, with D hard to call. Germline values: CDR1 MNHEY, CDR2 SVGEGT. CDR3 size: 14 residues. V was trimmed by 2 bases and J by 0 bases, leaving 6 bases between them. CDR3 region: CASSYVPSTDTQYF. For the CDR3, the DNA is TGTGCCAGCAGTTACGTTCCTAGCACAGATACGCAGTATTTT.

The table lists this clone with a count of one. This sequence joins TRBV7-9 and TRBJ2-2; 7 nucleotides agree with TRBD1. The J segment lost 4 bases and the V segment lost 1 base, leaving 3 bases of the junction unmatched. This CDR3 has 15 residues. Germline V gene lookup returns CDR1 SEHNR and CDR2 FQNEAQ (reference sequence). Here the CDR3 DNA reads TGTGCCAGCAGCTTAGTGGGACAGATCACCGGGGAGCTGTTTTTT. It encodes CASSLVGQITGELFF. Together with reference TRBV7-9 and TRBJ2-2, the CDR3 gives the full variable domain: DTGVSQNPRHKITKRGQNVTFRCDPISEHNRLYWYRQTLGQGPEFLTYFQNEAQLEKSRLLSDRFSAERPKGSFSTLEIQRTEQGDSAMYLCASSLVGQITGELFFGEGSRLTVL.

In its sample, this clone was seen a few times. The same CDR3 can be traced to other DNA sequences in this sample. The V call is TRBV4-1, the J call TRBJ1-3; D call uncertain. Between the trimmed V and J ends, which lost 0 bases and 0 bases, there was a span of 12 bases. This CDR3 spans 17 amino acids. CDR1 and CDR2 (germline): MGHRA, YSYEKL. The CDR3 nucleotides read TGCGCCAGCAGCCAAGATGTCACAGAAGCCTCTGGAAACACCATATATTTT. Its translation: CASSQDVTEASGNTIYF.

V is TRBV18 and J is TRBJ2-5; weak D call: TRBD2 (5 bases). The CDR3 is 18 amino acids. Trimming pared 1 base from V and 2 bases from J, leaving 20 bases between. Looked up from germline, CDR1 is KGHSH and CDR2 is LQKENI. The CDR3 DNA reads TGTGCCAGCTCACCACTCCGAGGGTCAGAAGGACTTCAAGAGACCCAGTACTTC. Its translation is CASSPLRGSEGLQETQYF.

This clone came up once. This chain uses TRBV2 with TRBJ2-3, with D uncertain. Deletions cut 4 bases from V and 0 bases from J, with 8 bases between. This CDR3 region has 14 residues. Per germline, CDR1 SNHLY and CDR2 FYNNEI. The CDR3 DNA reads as TGTGCCAGCAGTGCAACTTTCAGCACAGATACGCAGTATTTT. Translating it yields CASSATFSTDTQYF.